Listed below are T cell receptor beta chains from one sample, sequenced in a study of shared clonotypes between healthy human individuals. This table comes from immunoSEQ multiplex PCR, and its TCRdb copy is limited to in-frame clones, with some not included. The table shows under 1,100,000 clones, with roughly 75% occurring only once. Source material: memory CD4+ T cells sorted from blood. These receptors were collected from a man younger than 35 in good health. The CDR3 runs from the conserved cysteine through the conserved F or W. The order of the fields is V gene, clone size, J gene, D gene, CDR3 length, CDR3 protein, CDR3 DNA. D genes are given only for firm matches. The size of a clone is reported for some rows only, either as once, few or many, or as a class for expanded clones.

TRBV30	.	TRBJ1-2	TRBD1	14	CAWSKGTGGSGYTF	TGTGCCTGGAGTAAAGGGACAGGGGGCTCTGGCTACACCTTC
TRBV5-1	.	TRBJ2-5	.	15	CASSLSTAAQETQYF	TGCGCCAGCAGCTTGAGCACAGCAGCCCAAGAGACCCAGTACTTC
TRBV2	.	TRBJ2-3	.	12	CASSGDTDTQYF	TGTGCCAGCAGTGGGGACACAGATACGCAGTATTTT
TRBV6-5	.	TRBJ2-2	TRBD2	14	CASRGEGDTGELFF	TGTGCCAGCAGAGGGGAGGGTGACACCGGGGAGCTGTTTTTT
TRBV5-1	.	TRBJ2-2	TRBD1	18	CASSFALTGGTNTGELFF	TGCGCCAGCAGCTTTGCCCTGACAGGGGGCACGAACACCGGGGAGCTGTTTTTT
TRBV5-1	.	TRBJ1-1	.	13	CASSLNLNTEAFF	TGCGCCAGCAGCTTAAACTTGAACACTGAAGCTTTCTTT
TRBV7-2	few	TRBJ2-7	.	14	CASSLNRQGYEQYF	TGTGCCAGCAGCCTAAACCGGCAAGGCTACGAGCAGTACTTC
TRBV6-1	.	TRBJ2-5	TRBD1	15	CASSEEGQAKETQYF	TGTGCCAGCAGTGAAGAGGGACAGGCGAAAGAGACCCAGTACTTC
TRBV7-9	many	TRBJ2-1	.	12	CASTKRDNEQFF	TGTGCCAGCACCAAACGAGATAATGAGCAGTTCTTC
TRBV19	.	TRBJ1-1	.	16	CASSTGAPSPNTEAFF	TGTGCCAGTAGTACAGGAGCACCTAGTCCGAACACTGAAGCTTTCTTT
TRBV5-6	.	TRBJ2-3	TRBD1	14	CASSFGQGGDTQYF	TGTGCCAGCAGCTTCGGACAGGGCGGGGATACGCAGTATTTT
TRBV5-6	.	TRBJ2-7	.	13	CASSRVQSREQYF	TGTGCCAGCAGCCGGGTACAGAGCCGCGAGCAGTACTTC
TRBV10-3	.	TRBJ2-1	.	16	CAISPVRGRAANEQFF	TGTGCCATCAGTCCAGTCAGGGGGAGGGCCGCTAATGAGCAGTTCTTC
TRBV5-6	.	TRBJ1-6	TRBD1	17	CASSLRQGALSNSPLHF	TGTGCCAGCAGCTTGAGGCAGGGGGCTTTAAGTAATTCACCCCTCCACTTT
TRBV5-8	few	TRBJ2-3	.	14	CASSLGGRTDTQYF	TGTGCCAGCAGCTTGGGGGGACGCACAGATACGCAGTATTTT
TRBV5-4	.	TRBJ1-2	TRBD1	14	CASSFAGTGGGYTF	TGTGCCAGCAGCTTCGCCGGGACAGGGGGAGGCTACACCTTC
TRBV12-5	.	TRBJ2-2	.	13	CASDLRVSGELFF	TGTGCTAGTGACCTAAGGGTGTCCGGGGAGCTGTTTTTT
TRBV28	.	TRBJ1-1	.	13	CASSRRQPTEAFF	TGTGCCAGCAGTCGACGACAGCCCACTGAAGCTTTCTTT
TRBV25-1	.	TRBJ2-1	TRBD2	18	CASSKRTSGGGSYNEQFF	TGTGCCAGCAGCAAAAGGACTAGCGGGGGAGGCTCCTACAATGAGCAGTTCTTC
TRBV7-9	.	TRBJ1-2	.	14	CASSLDGGSYGYTF	TGTGCCAGCAGCTTAGATGGCGGATCCTATGGCTACACCTTC
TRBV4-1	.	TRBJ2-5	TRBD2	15	CASSRTSASKETQYF	TGCGCCAGCAGCCGAACTAGCGCCTCAAAAGAGACCCAGTACTTC
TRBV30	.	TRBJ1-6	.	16	CAWTGWGSSYNSPLHF	TGTGCCTGGACCGGCTGGGGGAGCTCCTATAATTCACCCCTCCACTTT
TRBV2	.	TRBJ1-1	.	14	CASSGGGGRTEAFF	TGTGCCAGCAGCGGGGGTGGGGGACGAACTGAAGCTTTCTTT
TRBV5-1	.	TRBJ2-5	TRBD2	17	CASSPWGTSGGQETQYF	TGCGCCAGCAGCCCCTGGGGAACTAGCGGGGGGCAAGAGACCCAGTACTTC
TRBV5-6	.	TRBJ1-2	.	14	CASSLPGSNYGYTF	TGTGCCAGCAGCTTGCCAGGTTCTAACTATGGCTACACCTTC
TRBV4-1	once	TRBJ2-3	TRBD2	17	CASSRSLAGVITDTQYF	TGCGCCAGCAGCCGGTCACTAGCGGGGGTAATCACAGATACGCAGTATTTT
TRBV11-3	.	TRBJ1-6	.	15	CASRRNRDPNSPLHF	TGTGCCAGCAGGAGGAATAGGGACCCGAATTCACCCCTCCACTTT
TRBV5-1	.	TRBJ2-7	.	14	CASSLEVSRNEQYF	TGCGCCAGCAGCTTGGAGGTCTCCCGGAACGAGCAGTACTTC
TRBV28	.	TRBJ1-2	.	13	CASSFSGDYGYTF	TGTGCCAGCAGTTTCTCTGGGGACTATGGCTACACCTTC
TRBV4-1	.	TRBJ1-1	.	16	CASSLRREGAGTEAFF	TGCGCCAGCAGCCTAAGGCGGGAGGGCGCGGGCACTGAAGCTTTCTTT
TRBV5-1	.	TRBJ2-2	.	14	CASSSLGNTGELFF	TGCGCCAGCAGCTCTCTTGGAAACACCGGGGAGCTGTTTTTT
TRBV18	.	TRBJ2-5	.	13	CASSPLFGETQYF	TGTGCCAGCTCACCCCTTTTCGGAGAGACCCAGTACTTC
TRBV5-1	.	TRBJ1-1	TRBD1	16	CASRPGQASVNTEAFF	TGCGCCAGCAGACCGGGACAGGCGTCCGTGAACACTGAAGCTTTCTTT